This record looks at one T cell receptor (beta chain) sequence and its context. Its antigen remains unknown. This specimen comes from a study of early stage breast cancer tumors. At the level of the study: Seven to nine ER+/PR+/HER2- tumors were invasive ductal; four were invasive lobular.

This CDR3 is 15 amino acids long. CDR1 ENHRY and CDR2 SYGVKD come from the germline V gene. Trimming took 4 bases from V and 3 from J, leaving 12 bases between them. Assay: immunoSEQ multiplex PCR; the TCRdb copy retains only in-frame clones and omits some. The sample records about 53,000 clones, 85% to 95% being singletons. General study results and limits: Compared with adjacent normal breast tissue, tumors showed 2 to 3-fold greater T cell density and higher clonality. Bulk DNA sequencing of unsorted cells missed chain pairing and markers. Most shared enriched TCRB sequences were commonly generated ones.

The chain employs TRBV10-3 and TRBJ1-4, with a weak D call TRBD1 (6 bases). The sequence came from a person aged 70 to 85 with breast cancer. Sequenced: blood. The CDR3 protein is CAISAYGQPNEKLFF. DNA of the CDR3: TGTGCCATCAGTGCATACGGACAGCCTAATGAAAAACTGTTTTTT.